This TCR beta chain appears in the sequencing data of a study of radiotherapy plus CTLA-4 blockade in lung cancer. Overall study context: Across the patients, objective responses occurred in 15% to 20%, and disease control in under 40%.

Using immunoSEQ multiplex PCR, the repertoire was profiled, and TCRdb retains in-frame clones only, with some absent. The sample holds around 80,000 clones, around 79% seen once. V lost 6 bases, J lost 6 bases, and 9 bases stayed unmatched. The CDR3 runs 14 residues. Germline CDR1 MNHEY, CDR2 SVGAGI. The source material was peripheral blood, sampled from a patient treated with radiotherapy plus ipilimumab. J is TRBJ1-2 and V is TRBV6-5, with 8 positions matching TRBD1. This TCR derives from a human donor with non-small cell lung cancer whose response to radiotherapy plus ipilimumab could not be evaluated. Some clones in this sample may be carry-over from other donors' samples. For the CDR3, the DNA is TGTGCCAGCAGAACACCAGGGACAGGCGATGGCTACACCTTC. It translates to CASRTPGTGDGYTF.